The rows below give T cell receptor beta chains drawn from one sample of a study of T cell responses to AZD1222 COVID-19 vaccine. Libraries were prepared by immunoSEQ multiplex PCR; TCRdb keeps only in-frame clonotypes and omits some of them. In the table there are roughly 150,000 clones, 92% of which are singletons. The sequencing used peripheral blood, collected 28 days after the second AZD1222 dose. Receptor source: an adult who received the AZD1222 COVID-19 vaccine. CDR3s include the opening cysteine and the closing phenylalanine or tryptophan. Fields, in order: clone size, D gene, J gene, V gene, CDR3 length, CDR3 DNA, CDR3 protein. D genes are given only for firm matches. A row's size may be missing; if present it is once, few, many or a size class.

.,TRBD1,TRBJ1-4,TRBV19,12,TGTGCCAGTTGCGACAGGGATGAAAAACTGTTTTTT,CASCDRDEKLFF
.,.,TRBJ1-1,TRBV7-9,14,TGTGCCAGCAGCTCGGTCGGGGGTAACACTGAAGCTTTCTTT,CASSSVGGNTEAFF
.,TRBD1,TRBJ2-7,TRBV6-5,15,TGTGCCAGCAGTTTGGGGACAGGTTTATCCTACGAGCAGTACTTC,CASSLGTGLSYEQYF
.,.,TRBJ2-1,TRBV10-3,12,TGTGCCATCAGTGAGGCTGGAAGCGAGCAGTTCTTC,CAISEAGSEQFF
.,.,TRBJ1-1,TRBV12-3/TRBV12-4,11,TGTGCCAGCAGTTTATCCAGAGAAGCTTTCTTT,CASSLSREAFF
.,.,TRBJ2-7,TRBV29-1,11,TGCAGCGTTGGAGGCAGCTACGAGCAGTACTTC,CSVGGSYEQYF
.,.,TRBJ1-2,TRBV6-5,15,TGTGCCAGCCTAAAGAAGGGTATGGGGTATTATGGCTACACCTTC,CASLKKGMGYYGYTF
.,.,TRBJ1-6,TRBV5-1,12,TGCGCCAGCAGAGGGGGTAGTTCACCCCTCCACTTT,CASRGGSSPLHF
few,.,TRBJ2-7,TRBV23-1,13,TGCGCCAGCGCGAAAAAGAGGCTCTACGAGCAGTACTTC,CASAKKRLYEQYF
.,.,TRBJ1-1,TRBV5-1,12,TGCGCCAGCAGCCCACAGGGCACTGAAGCTTTCTTT,CASSPQGTEAFF
.,.,TRBJ1-3,TRBV5-6,12,TGTGCCAGCACAGACTCTGGAAACACCATATATTTT,CASTDSGNTIYF
.,TRBD1,TRBJ1-2,TRBV5-1,15,TGCGCCAGCAGCTTAGGACAGGGGGCGTTATATGGCTACACCTTC,CASSLGQGALYGYTF
once,.,TRBJ1-2,TRBV12-3/TRBV12-4,13,TGTGCCAGCAGTTCCCTCCCCGACTATGGCTACACCTTC,CASSSLPDYGYTF
.,.,TRBJ2-7,TRBV2,14,TGTGCCAGCAGTGAACAGGGATATGGGGACGAGCAGTACTTC,CASSEQGYGDEQYF
.,TRBD1,TRBJ2-5,TRBV5-1,14,TGCGCCAGCAGCTTACAGGGGCGCGGAGAGACCCAGTACTTC,CASSLQGRGETQYF
.,.,TRBJ1-5,TRBV15,16,TGTGCCACCAGCAGAGATGGAAGGGGCGGCAATCAGCCCCAGCATTTT,CATSRDGRGGNQPQHF
.,.,TRBJ1-5,TRBV5-8,14,TGTGCCAGCAGCTTGGGAACAGCCGGTCAGCCCCAGCATTTT,CASSLGTAGQPQHF
.,.,TRBJ2-5,TRBV5-4,14,TGTGCCAGCAGCTTGGTGGGCGGGGTAGAGACCCAGTACTTC,CASSLVGGVETQYF
.,TRBD1,TRBJ1-1,TRBV6-5,15,TGTGCCAGCAGTTCTGAGGGGGCTATTTACACTGAAGCTTTCTTT,CASSSEGAIYTEAFF
.,.,TRBJ1-1,TRBV27,12,TGTGCCAGCAGTCCGGGAGGCCCTGAAGCTTTCTTT,CASSPGGPEAFF
.,TRBD1,TRBJ1-1,TRBV18,15,TGTGCCAGCTCACCACTCGGGACAGCGAACACTGAAGCTTTCTTT,CASSPLGTANTEAFF
.,.,TRBJ1-1,TRBV6-1,15,TGTGCCAGCAGTGAATCACCGACACGTAACACTGAAGCTTTCTTT,CASSESPTRNTEAFF
once,.,TRBJ1-2,TRBV11-2,13,TGTGCCAGCAGCTTAGGGACGAGAGATGGCTACACCTTC,CASSLGTRDGYTF
.,.,TRBJ2-7,TRBV5-4,14,TGTGCCAGCAGCGTAAGCCGAAGCACCGGAGAGCAGTACTTC,CASSVSRSTGEQYF
.,.,TRBJ1-6,TRBV18,13,TGTGCCAGCTCACCACGCAGGGAATCACCCCTCCACTTT,CASSPRRESPLHF
.,.,TRBJ2-7,TRBV5-4,14,TGTGCCAGCAGCTGGTCCGGGTCACCCTACGAGCAGTACTTC,CASSWSGSPYEQYF
once,.,TRBJ1-1,TRBV12-3/TRBV12-4,13,TGTGCCAGCACCGCTAGCCAGGGGACTGAAGCTTTCTTT,CASTASQGTEAFF
.,.,TRBJ1-4,TRBV6-5,15,TGTGCCAGCAGTTACGGGGGAAGTACTAATGAAAAACTGTTTTTT,CASSYGGSTNEKLFF
.,.,TRBJ1-2,TRBV7-9,12,TGTGCCAGCAGCTTAGAGGGCTATGGCTACACCTTC,CASSLEGYGYTF
.,.,TRBJ1-6,TRBV10-2,12,TGCGCCAGCAGCGGACAGAATTCACCCCTCCACTTT,CASSGQNSPLHF
.,.,TRBJ2-7,TRBV20-1,10,TGCAGTGCTAGAGCGGACGAGCAGTACTTC,CSARADEQYF
.,.,TRBJ1-2,TRBV29-1,15,TGCAGCGTTGAATTACAGGGCCGGTGGGGCGATGGCTACACCTTC,CSVELQGRWGDGYTF
.,TRBD1,TRBJ1-2,TRBV19,13,TGTGCCAGTAGCATGAGACAGGGGTATGGCTACACCTTC,CASSMRQGYGYTF
.,.,TRBJ2-3,TRBV2,14,TGTGCCAGCAGTGAACGCCGCACACTAGATACGCAGTATTTT,CASSERRTLDTQYF
.,.,TRBJ1-3,TRBV6-5,14,TGTGCCAGCAGGACGGATTTCTCTGGAAACACCATATATTTT,CASRTDFSGNTIYF
.,.,TRBJ1-2,TRBV7-9,16,TGTGCCAGCAGCTTAGGATCCCTGGGGGGCGTCGATGGCTACACCTTC,CASSLGSLGGVDGYTF
.,.,TRBJ1-1,TRBV7-9,16,TGTGCCAGCAGCTCCTTTTTTATGGCAAGCAACACTGAAGCTTTCTTT,CASSSFFMASNTEAFF
.,.,TRBJ1-1,TRBV4-1,14,TGCGCCAGCAGCCAACGGGCCTTGGGGACTGAAGCTTTCTTT,CASSQRALGTEAFF
.,.,TRBJ1-2,TRBV27,14,TGTGCCAGCAGCCCGACTTCCAGGGGCTATGGCTACACCTTC,CASSPTSRGYGYTF
.,.,TRBJ2-7,TRBV13,13,TGTGCCAGCAGCCAAGGGATCTCCTACGAGCAGTACTTC,CASSQGISYEQYF
.,.,TRBJ1-4,TRBV11-2,13,TGTGCCAGCAGCTTAGATATCAATGAAAAACTGTTTTTT,CASSLDINEKLFF